These 21 T cell receptor beta chains originate from one sample sequenced in a study of type 1 regulatory T cells. One entry per CDR3 protein, called by TCRdb with MiXCR from the reads. The sample lists roughly 68,000 distinct CDR3 sequences; roughly 60% were seen once. The antigens of these receptors remain unknown. Material for sequencing was cultured T cells, either the whole culture or a sorted T cell fraction (not recorded which). Documented subset: Tr1-enriched cell product generated in vitro against host alloantigens. The source is a human donor in good health.

In regard to this clonotype: The junction differs from germline at one of its ends, possibly a read error. The V and J genes are TRBV10-2 and TRBJ1-2, with D possibly being TRBD1 (6 bases). The CDR3 is 14 residues long. The V gene's germline CDR1 is WSHSY and CDR2 SAAADI. The DNA for the CDR3 is TGCGCTAGCAGGGTCAGGGGACCTAACTATGGCTACACCTTC. It translates to CASRVRGPNYGYTF.

In its sample, this clonotype was seen once. The rearrangement joins TRBV5-4 to TRBJ2-7; tentatively, D is TRBD1 (5 bases). The V and J ends lost 4 bases and 3 bases respectively, with 23 bases between them. The CDR3 extends over 17 amino acids. Looked up from germline, CDR1 is SGHNT and CDR2 is YYREEE (reference sequence). Here the CDR3 DNA reads TGTGCCAGCAGCCATCAGAGACATACCAGGGTGAACTACGAGCAGTACTTC. It yields the protein CASSHQRHTRVNYEQYF.

Of note for this clonotype: At one of its ends the junction is not consistent with the germline gene, which may arise from a read error. The chain recombines TRBV6-5 with TRBJ2-1; 11 bases agree with TRBD1. CDR3 size: 13 residues. From germline, CDR1 is MNHEY and CDR2 SVGAGI. CDR3 residues: CVSAGTGGNEQFF. The CDR3 DNA reads as TGTGTCAGCGCCGGGACAGGGGGCAATGAGCAGTTCTTC.

The gene calls are TRBV24-1 and TRBJ2-2; 7 bases line up with TRBD1. Germline V gene sequence: CDR1 KGHDR, CDR2 SFDVKD. The ends lost 0 bases at V and 6 bases at J; junction bases unmatched: 6. The CDR3 extends over 16 amino acids. In DNA, the CDR3 is TGTGCCACCAGTGATTTGGGTAGGGGGCGTTCCGGGGAGCTGTTTTTT. The encoded protein is CATSDLGRGRSGELFF.

This clonotype is a singleton in its sample. The CDR3 spells CASSILRGEQYF. CDR3 DNA: TGTGCCAGTAGTATATTACGGGGCGAGCAGTACTTC. This chain connects TRBV19 to TRBJ2-7, with D perhaps TRBD2 (5 bases). CDR1 and CDR2 (germline): LNHDA, SQIVND (reference sequence). This CDR3 has 12 residues. Trimming removed 2 bases at V and 6 bases at J, with 8 bases between.

This clonotype appeared once. The chain carries TRBV20-1 and TRBJ2-7; 7 bases fit TRBD2. Germline V gene lookup returns CDR1 DFQATT and CDR2 SNEGSKA (reference sequence). CDR3 size: 17 residues. The trim removed 1 base at V and 1 base at J, leaving 13 bases unmatched. As DNA, the CDR3 is TGCAGTGCTAGAGTACAGGAACAGCGGGGTGGGTCCTACGAGCAGTACTTC. It yields the protein CSARVQEQRGGSYEQYF.

V gene TRBV20-1 combines with J gene TRBJ2-3; 8 nucleotides align to TRBD2. The CDR3 has 16 residues. The J segment lost 5 bases and the V segment lost 2 bases, leaving 12 bases of the junction unmatched. Germline values: CDR1 DFQATT, CDR2 SNEGSKA (reference sequence). The CDR3 DNA follows: TGCAGTGCTAGACCACTAGCGGATGGACTAAGAGATACGCAGTATTTT. Translation: CSARPLADGLRDTQYF.

This chain uses TRBV5-1 with TRBJ2-7, with D unresolved. This CDR3 contains 13 residues. The germline V gene has CDR1 SGHRS and CDR2 YFSETQ. V was clipped by 3 bases and J by 6 bases, with 13 bases between them. CDR3 bases: TGCGCCAGCAGCTCCTGGGAAAGTCTCGAGCAGTACTTC. It encodes CASSSWESLEQYF.

This chain links TRBV5-1 with TRBJ2-7; weak D call: TRBD1 (6 bases). V lost 4 bases and J 6 bases, leaving 14 bases between the germline ends. The CDR3 extends over 13 amino acids. The germline CDR1 and CDR2 sequences are SGHRS and YFSETQ. CDR3 residues: CASSDTGTGEQYF. In nucleotides, the CDR3 is TGCGCCAGCAGCGACACAGGGACGGGCGAGCAGTACTTC.

V is TRBV19 and J is TRBJ2-1; D may be TRBD1 or TRBD2 (5 bases each). CDR1 and CDR2 (germline): LNHDA, SQIVND (reference sequence). V shed 4 bases and J shed 6 bases, with 19 bases lying between them. The CDR3 runs 16 residues. The CDR3 spells CASSTHRDPGSNEQFF. Here the CDR3 DNA reads TGTGCCAGTAGTACACACCGGGACCCGGGGTCCAATGAGCAGTTCTTC.

This clonotype is medium-sized within its sample. The chain is built from TRBV20-1 and TRBJ2-3; 10 nucleotides match TRBD1. Germline V lookup: CDR1 DFQATT, CDR2 SNEGSKA (reference sequence). The junction had 13 bases not matched to a gene; V was cut back by 6 bases and J by 4 bases. The CDR3 sequence is 16 residues long. The CDR3, as DNA: TGCAGTGCGCAACGTCCCGGGACAGGGGCATCAGATACGCAGTATTTT. It encodes CSAQRPGTGASDTQYF.

As to this clonotype: Being one base from a much bigger clone, this may be a read error. The chain uses TRBV4-3 and TRBJ1-2; D is uncertain. The germline gives CDR1 LGHNA, CDR2 YSLEER. The CDR3 covers 14 residues. The CDR3 region is CAGSQDPGLYGYTF. The CDR3 DNA is TGCGCCGGCAGCCAAGATCCAGGTCTCTATGGCTACACCTTC.

This clonotype was picked up a small number of times. The chain carries TRBV7-9 and TRBJ1-6; D is unclear. The length of the CDR3 is 15 residues. Germline-derived CDR1 and CDR2 are SEHNR and FQNEAQ (reference sequence). Trimming removed 4 bases at V and 8 bases at J, with 15 bases between. The CDR3 DNA is TGTGCCAGCAGCTCCGTAGGGTTACCTTATTCACCCCTCCACTTT. Encoded protein: CASSSVGLPYSPLHF.

To note about this clonotype: This may arise from a read error, as a much more abundant clone is one base away. The chain recombines TRBV7-8 with TRBJ2-4; 11 nucleotides agree with TRBD2. Looked up from germline, CDR1 is SGHVS and CDR2 is FQNEAQ. This CDR3 contains 19 residues. Losses at the gene ends were 5 bases for V and 8 bases for J; bases not matched to a gene: 20. CDR3 region: CASSPAEVLAGGWGDIQYF. The CDR3 nucleotides are TGTGCCAGCAGCCCTGCCGAGGTTTTAGCGGGAGGGTGGGGGGACATTCAGTACTTC.

The V gene is TRBV12-3 or TRBV12-4, the J gene TRBJ2-4; 9 bases agree with TRBD2. V shed 6 bases, J shed 5 bases, and the junction held 11 bases outside the gene matches. The CDR3 has 16 residues. CDR3 bases: TGTGCCAGCAGCCGCGCGCCGGGACTAGCAGAAAACATTCAGTACTTC. It translates to CASSRAPGLAENIQYF.

The chain has TRBV19 and TRBJ2-1, with a weak D call TRBD2 (5 bases). Germline CDR1 and CDR2: LNHDA and SQIVND (reference sequence). The length of the CDR3 is 12 residues. Trimming removed 3 bases from V and 8 bases from J, with 8 bases in between. The CDR3 DNA reads TGTGCCAGTAGTATGATTAGCGATGAGCAGTTCTTC. It yields the protein CASSMISDEQFF.

This clonotype was recorded many times. The chain couples TRBV27 to TRBJ2-7; perhaps D is TRBD1 or TRBD2 (5 bases each). V was pared by 0 bases and J by 7 bases, with 16 bases between. The CDR3 consists of 15 residues. Germline CDR1 and CDR2: MNHEY and SMNVEV (reference sequence). CDR3 bases: TGTGCCAGCAGTTTATCGACCCAGGGAGTATGGGAGCAGTACTTC. Translated: CASSLSTQGVWEQYF.

The CDR3 loop is CSARLTGNNEQFF. As DNA, the CDR3 is TGCAGTGCTAGACTAACAGGGAACAATGAGCAGTTCTTC. The V and J genes are TRBV20-1 and TRBJ2-1; possibly TRBD1 for D (6 bases). The germline CDR1 and CDR2 sequences are DFQATT and SNEGSKA (reference sequence). This CDR3 region has 13 residues. The germline V and J ends were trimmed by 2 bases and 5 bases, with 10 bases remaining between them.

The V and J genes are TRBV20-1 and TRBJ1-1, with 11 bases aligning to TRBD1. The CDR3 runs 14 residues. With 0 bases clipped from V and 10 bases from J, the junction kept 7 bases outside the gene matches. Germline V gene data show CDR1 as DFQATT and CDR2 as SNEGSKA (reference sequence). DNA for the CDR3: TGCAGTGCTAGAGATTCGGGACAGGGGGATGCAGCTTTCTTT. It specifies CSARDSGQGDAAFF.

This chain uses TRBV4-3 with TRBJ2-5, with 12 bases identical to TRBD2. Germline V gene data show CDR1 as LGHNA and CDR2 as YSLEER. J was trimmed by 5 bases and V by 0 bases; bases with no gene match: 7. CDR3 length: 17 residues. The CDR3 is CASSQEGRLAGDETQYF. CDR3 nucleotides: TGCGCCAGCAGCCAAGAGGGGAGACTAGCGGGAGATGAGACCCAGTACTTC.

This clonotype has more than one count but fewer than ten. The gene calls are TRBV29-1 and TRBJ1-2; D remains ambiguous. The ends were cut back, 0 bases at V and 7 bases at J, with 9 bases in the middle. The CDR3 contains 12 residues. Germline V gene lookup returns CDR1 SQVTM and CDR2 ANQGSEA. The DNA of the CDR3 is TGCAGCGTTGAAGAGCCGGGGTTTGGCTACACCTTC. Its translation is CSVEEPGFGYTF.